The 32 T cell receptor beta chains in this list originate from one sample, sequenced in a study of blood T cell repertoires in COVID-19. Repertoires were generated with immunoSEQ multiplex PCR, while TCRdb's copy carries only in-frame clones and drops some. The sample contains fewer than 350,000 clones, 70% to 90% of which appear only once. The sequenced material came from PBMCs or T cells enriched from blood (not recorded which). All receptors derive from a man aged 30 to 45 who had recovered from COVID-19.

CDR3 DNA sequence: TGCGCCAGCAGCCCGGGCGCGGGGGGAACGACAGATACGCAGTATTTT. Translating it yields CASSPGAGGTTDTQYF. This rearrangement joins TRBV5-1 to TRBJ2-3; 8 nucleotides align to TRBD2. Germline V gene data show CDR1 as SGHRS and CDR2 as YFSETQ. Unmatched junction bases numbered 10, after V lost 4 bases and J lost 3 bases. The CDR3 consists of 16 residues.

The rearrangement uses TRBV10-3 and TRBJ2-7; D may be TRBD1 (5 bases). This CDR3 spans 12 amino acids. The V end lost 8 bases, the J end lost 6 bases, and 14 bases lay between the germline ends. Germline CDR1 ENHRY, CDR2 SYGVKD. The CDR3 protein is CAIGKGAGEQYF. CDR3 coding DNA: TGTGCCATCGGTAAAGGGGCCGGCGAGCAGTACTTC.

This clone has more than one count but fewer than ten. This chain links TRBV6-5 with TRBJ2-7; TRBD1 is a possible D gene (6 bases). Trimming removed 11 bases at V and 2 bases at J, with 19 bases between. Germline-derived CDR1 and CDR2 are MNHEY and SVGAGI. The CDR3 spans 14 residues. The CDR3 DNA reads TGTGCCGGGGCCGGGACATCGATGACCTACGAGCAGTACTTC. It translates to CAGAGTSMTYEQYF.

This chain links TRBV7-6 with TRBJ1-4; 10 positions agree with TRBD1. CDR1 is SGHVS and CDR2 is FNYEAQ in the germline V gene. V trimming: 1 base; J trimming: 2 bases; junction bases outside the gene matches: 4. This CDR3 region has 17 residues. CDR3 sequence reads: CASSLETGGFTNEKLFF. The DNA for the CDR3 is TGTGCCAGCAGCTTAGAGACAGGGGGCTTTACTAATGAAAAACTGTTTTTT.

This clone occurred once. This chain uses TRBV4-3 with TRBJ2-7; 10 positions match TRBD1. This CDR3 comprises 15 residues. Germline CDR1 is LGHNA and CDR2 is YSLEER. J was trimmed by 2 bases and V by 3 bases; bases with no gene match: 4. CDR3 coding DNA: TGCGCCAGCAGCCAGGAAGACAGGGGGCCCTACGAGCAGTACTTC. The encoded protein is CASSQEDRGPYEQYF.

Remarks on this clone: The identical CDR3 is also encoded by other nucleotide sequences in the sample. This rearrangement joins TRBV14 to TRBJ1-2, with D unclear. Germline V gene sequence: CDR1 SGHDN, CDR2 FVKESK. The CDR3 runs 14 residues. Between the trimmed V and J ends, which lost 0 bases and 2 bases, there was a span of 7 bases. The CDR3 region has the DNA TGTGCCAGCAGCCAAGAGAGAGGGAACTATGGCTACACCTTC. Residues: CASSQERGNYGYTF.

The chain uses TRBV3-1 (or the pseudogene TRBV3-2) and TRBJ1-5, with 9 bases aligning to TRBD1. The V segment lost 6 bases and the J segment 4 bases; nucleotides outside the gene matches: 7. CDR3 length: 15 amino acids. Germline CDR1 is LGHDT and CDR2 is YNNKEL (reference sequence). CDR3 in amino acids: CASRTGTGSNQPQHF. CDR3 nucleotides: TGTGCCAGCAGAACCGGGACAGGGTCGAATCAGCCCCAGCATTTT.

The V and J genes are TRBV19 and TRBJ2-7; 8 positions match TRBD1. J lost 1 base, V lost 5 bases, and 4 bases had no gene match. The CDR3 length is 14 residues. The germline gives CDR1 LNHDA, CDR2 SQIVND (reference sequence). The CDR3 loop is CASSVQGGSYEQYF. The CDR3 bases are TGTGCCAGTAGTGTACAGGGGGGATCCTACGAGCAGTACTTC.

V usage is TRBV7-2 and J usage is TRBJ2-5; perhaps TRBD1 as D (6 bases). Germline-derived CDR1 and CDR2 are SGHTA and FQGNSA. CDR3 size: 14 residues. The germline V and J ends were trimmed by 6 bases and 1 base, with 12 bases remaining between them. The CDR3 sequence is CASRPDRIQETQYF. In DNA, the CDR3 is TGTGCCAGCAGACCTGACAGGATCCAAGAGACCCAGTACTTC.

The chain employs TRBV6-5 and TRBJ1-4; no firm D call. Trimming cost V 5 bases and J 8 bases, with 6 bases left between them. Germline assignment: CDR1 MNHEY and CDR2 SVGAGI. The CDR3 sequence is 11 residues long. The CDR3 protein is CASSQQEKLFF. CDR3 nucleotides: TGTGCCAGCAGTCAACAGGAAAAACTGTTTTTT.

The chain uses TRBV9 and TRBJ1-4; D is perhaps TRBD1 (5 bases). This CDR3 has 15 residues. The germline V gene has CDR1 SGDLS and CDR2 YYNGEE. The V and J ends lost 4 bases and 8 bases respectively, with 18 bases between them. This CDR3 reads CASSPRQSPREKLFF. CDR3 sequence (DNA): TGTGCCAGCAGCCCCCGACAGTCCCCTCGGGAAAAACTGTTTTTT.

The rearrangement uses TRBV7-2 and TRBJ2-2; 7 nucleotides align to TRBD1. The CDR3 extends over 15 amino acids. V lost 6 bases to trimming and J lost 0 bases; unmatched junction nucleotides: 4. From germline, CDR1 is SGHTA and CDR2 FQGNSA. This CDR3 reads CASRPGGTNTGELFF. The CDR3 DNA is TGTGCCAGCAGACCAGGGGGTACGAACACCGGGGAGCTGTTTTTT.

The V gene is TRBV15, the J gene TRBJ2-7, with D possibly TRBD2 on 6 matching bases. From germline, CDR1 is LNHNV and CDR2 YYDKDF (reference sequence). The ends were cut back, 7 bases at V and 5 bases at J, with 15 bases in the middle. This CDR3 spans 13 amino acids. The CDR3 region is CATTAGPGDEQYF. CDR3 in DNA: TGTGCCACCACAGCGGGCCCAGGTGACGAGCAGTACTTC.

The J gene is TRBJ2-5, the V gene TRBV25-1; perhaps TRBD2 as D (5 bases). Germline V lookup: CDR1 MGHDK, CDR2 SYGVNS. The germline V and J ends were trimmed by 5 bases and 5 bases, with 12 bases remaining between them. The CDR3 runs 13 residues. CDR3 bases: TGTGCCAGCAGTCCCGGGGTGCTTGAGACCCAGTACTTC. Amino acids: CASSPGVLETQYF.

The chain uses TRBV6-5 and TRBJ1-3; tentatively, D is TRBD1 (5 bases). The length of the CDR3 is 15 residues. Germline CDR1 is MNHEY and CDR2 is SVGAGI. V was shortened by 7 bases and J by 4 bases, with 17 bases between the two germline ends. The DNA for the CDR3 is TGTGCCAGCACCCAATGGGTAGGGGCAGGAAACACCATATATTTT. Residues: CASTQWVGAGNTIYF.

This chain joins TRBV6-1 and TRBJ1-2; unclear D gene. CDR1 and CDR2 (germline): MNHNS, SASEGT. This CDR3 spans 13 amino acids. The V end lost 1 base, the J end lost 4 bases, and 7 bases lay between the germline ends. This chain's CDR3 is CASSEGAGYGYTF. CDR3 nucleotides: TGTGCCAGCAGTGAAGGGGCTGGCTATGGCTACACCTTC.

This chain joins TRBV7-2 and TRBJ1-1; the D is unclear. This CDR3 spans 14 amino acids. CDR1 is SGHTA, CDR2 FQGNSA, per germline. The V end lost 6 bases, the J end lost 0 bases, and 11 bases lay between the germline ends. The CDR3 sequence is CASSVSQLNTEAFF. CDR3 DNA: TGTGCCAGCAGTGTGTCACAACTGAACACTGAAGCTTTCTTT.

The chain employs TRBV7-3 and TRBJ2-5; tentatively, D is TRBD2 (5 bases). The length of the CDR3 is 14 residues. From germline, CDR1 is SGHTA and CDR2 FQGTGA. The germline V and J ends were trimmed by 2 bases and 2 bases, with 9 bases remaining between them. In nucleotides, the CDR3 is TGTGCCAGCAGCTTAGGTGGGAGACAAGAGACCCAGTACTTC. This codes for CASSLGGRQETQYF.

J is TRBJ2-5 and V is TRBV4-1; D may be TRBD2 (5 bases). V gave up 1 base and J gave up 5 bases, with 11 bases separating them. Germline CDR1 reads MGHRA; CDR2 reads YSYEKL. This CDR3 comprises 14 residues. The CDR3 nucleotides are TGCGCCAGCAGCCAAGTCGGGGTAGGGGAGACCCAGTACTTC. Encoded protein: CASSQVGVGETQYF.

Notes on this clone: Additional DNA sequences in this sample encode the identical CDR3. This rearrangement joins TRBV5-5 to TRBJ1-2; possible D gene TRBD1, 6 bases. V was trimmed by 0 bases and J by 3 bases, leaving 6 bases between them. The germline V gene encodes CDR1 SGHKS and CDR2 YYEKEE (reference sequence). The CDR3 spans 13 residues. The CDR3 coding sequence is TGTGCCAGCAGCTTGGAGGGGGACTATGGCTACACCTTC. Translated: CASSLEGDYGYTF.

This chain links TRBV19 with TRBJ2-3, with 10 bases identical to TRBD2. CDR1 and CDR2 from the germline V gene are LNHDA and SQIVND (reference sequence). The CDR3 is made up of 15 amino acids. The ends lost 2 bases at V and 6 bases at J; junction bases unmatched: 5. Here the CDR3 reads CASSIQRGGSDTQYF. The CDR3 DNA is TGTGCCAGTAGTATACAGCGGGGGGGCTCTGATACGCAGTATTTT.

The chain is built from TRBV14 and TRBJ1-1, with TRBD1 matching 10 bases. Germline V lookup: CDR1 SGHDN, CDR2 FVKESK. The CDR3 loop spans 17 amino acids. The ends lost 4 bases at V and 0 bases at J; junction bases unmatched: 8. CDR3 DNA: TGTGCCAGCAGCCGCCTAACCGGGACAGGGGTGAACACTGAAGCTTTCTTT. Its translation: CASSRLTGTGVNTEAFF.

The gene calls are TRBV7-2 and TRBJ2-1; D uncertain. Germline values: CDR1 SGHTA, CDR2 FQGNSA. V was pared by 1 base and J by 0 bases, with 7 bases between. This CDR3 comprises 15 residues. The CDR3 DNA follows: TGTGCCAGCAGCTTAGAACTGTTCTCCTACAATGAGCAGTTCTTC. It yields the protein CASSLELFSYNEQFF.

This clone appeared a few times. This chain connects TRBV12-5 to TRBJ1-1; 7 bases fit TRBD1. V shed 2 bases and J 10 bases; nucleotides not matched to a gene: 4. CDR1 and CDR2 from the germline V gene are LGHNT and FRNRAP. This CDR3 is 12 amino acids long. The CDR3 spells CASGLRGLSAFF. The CDR3 nucleotides are TGTGCTAGTGGTTTGAGGGGGCTATCAGCTTTCTTT.

The chain links TRBV19 to TRBJ1-1; D uncertain. V gave up 3 bases and J gave up 2 bases, with 7 bases separating them. Per germline, CDR1 LNHDA and CDR2 SQIVND (reference sequence). The CDR3 totals 13 residues. In DNA form, the CDR3 reads TGTGCCAGTAGTATCAGAACCAACACTGAAGCTTTCTTT. Protein: CASSIRTNTEAFF.

CDR3 DNA: TGTGCCAGCAGTGAACCCGCGGGGGGGCCTGAGCAGTTCTTC. This codes for CASSEPAGGPEQFF. This chain joins TRBV6-4 and TRBJ2-1; 9 bases map to TRBD2. The germline gives CDR1 MRHNA, CDR2 SNTAGT. The V and J ends lost 3 bases and 9 bases, in that order; junction bases with no gene match: 6. This CDR3 region has 14 residues.

The gene calls are TRBV5-3 and TRBJ2-1; 12 nucleotides line up with TRBD2. TRBV5-3 has ORF status, its function being uncertain. This CDR3 contains 17 residues. Trimming at V came to 2 bases and at J to 6 bases, leaving 9 bases not matched to a gene. Written as DNA, the CDR3 is TGTGCCAGAAGCTTTAAAACTAGCGGGGGGTTTAGCAATGAGCAGTTCTTC. Its translation: CARSFKTSGGFSNEQFF.

This clone was found once. V and J are TRBV6-2 or TRBV6-3 and TRBJ2-3; 8 bases align to TRBD1. The germline CDR1 and CDR2 sequences are MNHEY and SVGEGT. The CDR3 sequence is 15 residues long. The V and J ends lost 3 bases and 2 bases, in that order; junction bases with no gene match: 4. CDR3 nucleotide sequence: TGTGCCAGCAGTTATAGGGACAGGCCCACAGATACGCAGTATTTT. Translation: CASSYRDRPTDTQYF.

This clone occurred a few times. The gene calls are TRBV5-1 and TRBJ1-1, with D perhaps TRBD1 (6 bases). This CDR3 has 14 amino acids. V was shortened by 5 bases and J by 1 base, with 12 bases between the two germline ends. Germline CDR1 is SGHRS and CDR2 is YFSETQ. The CDR3, as DNA: TGCGCCAGCAGTCCAATGGGGGCGAACACTGAAGCTTTCTTT. This gives the protein CASSPMGANTEAFF. The complete variable domain, with remaining parts taken from reference TRBV5-1 and TRBJ1-1, reads KAGVTQTPRYLIKTRGQQVTLSCSPISGHRSVSWYQQTPGQGLQFLFEYFSETQRNKGNFPGRFSGRQFSNSRSEMNVSTLELGDSALYLCASSPMGANTEAFFGQGTRLTVV.

This clone turned up a few times. Other nucleotide sequences from this sample produce the same CDR3. The chain uses TRBV27 and TRBJ1-1; TRBD1 is a possible D gene (5 bases). The CDR3 consists of 13 residues. Germline V gives CDR1 MNHEY, CDR2 SMNVEV (reference sequence). V was clipped by 2 bases and J by 4 bases, with 8 bases between them. In nucleotides, the CDR3 is TGTGCCAGCAGTTTACGGGGGAGCACTGAAGCTTTCTTT. Residues: CASSLRGSTEAFF.

The rearrangement uses TRBV7-2 and TRBJ1-4; the D is unclear. CDR3 size: 15 residues. The germline V and J ends were trimmed by 5 bases and 1 base, with 11 bases remaining between them. Germline-derived CDR1 and CDR2 are SGHTA and FQGNSA. The DNA for the CDR3 is TGTGCCAGCAGCCAGGTGGCAGGAACTAATGAAAAACTGTTTTTT. Translated, it gives CASSQVAGTNEKLFF.

The rearrangement joins TRBV6-5 to TRBJ2-2; perhaps TRBD2 as D (5 bases). The CDR3 is 12 amino acids. Trimming took 6 bases from V and 6 from J, leaving 8 bases between them. Looked up from germline, CDR1 is MNHEY and CDR2 is SVGAGI. CDR3 residues: CASRSGSGELFF. CDR3 in DNA: TGTGCCAGCAGGTCGGGGTCCGGGGAGCTGTTTTTT.